This record concerns one T cell receptor beta chain sequence. The CDR3 contains 15 residues. The trim removed 7 bases at V and 8 bases at J, leaving 12 bases unmatched. Germline values: CDR1 SNHLY, CDR2 FYNNEI. The authors ran a second PCR of roughly 7 to 11 cycles using a sample-barcoded 5' primer and a J-beta primer mix. Each sample yielded at least 2.5 million CDR3-containing paired-end reads. TCRdb used MiXCR to reprocess the 5' RACE reads, holding one entry per CDR3 protein. The sample lists 650,000 to 900,000 distinct CDR3 sequences, approximately 67% seen once, with about a quarter in the top ten. This record comes from a study of blood T cells in healthy people across ages.

The TCR comes from a man younger than 40 in good health. The specimen was blood. The V call is TRBV2, the J call TRBJ1-4, with 8 bases fitting TRBD1. CDR3: CASTPTTGVKEKLFF. The CDR3 nucleotides are TGTGCCAGCACCCCCACGACAGGGGTGAAAGAAAAACTGTTTTTT.